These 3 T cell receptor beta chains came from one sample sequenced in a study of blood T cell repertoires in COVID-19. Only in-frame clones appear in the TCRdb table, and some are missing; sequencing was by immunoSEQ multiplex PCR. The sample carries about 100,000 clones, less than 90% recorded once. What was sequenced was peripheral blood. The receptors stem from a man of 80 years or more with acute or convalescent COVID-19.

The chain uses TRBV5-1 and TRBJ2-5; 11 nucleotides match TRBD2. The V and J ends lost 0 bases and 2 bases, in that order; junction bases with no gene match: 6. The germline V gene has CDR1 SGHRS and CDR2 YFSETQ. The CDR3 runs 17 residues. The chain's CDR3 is CASSLGAGTSGQETQYF. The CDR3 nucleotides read TGCGCCAGCAGCTTGGGGGCCGGGACTAGCGGTCAAGAGACCCAGTACTTC. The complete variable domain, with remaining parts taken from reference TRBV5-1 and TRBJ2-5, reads KAGVTQTPRYLIKTRGQQVTLSCSPISGHRSVSWYQQTPGQGLQFLFEYFSETQRNKGNFPGRFSGRQFSNSRSEMNVSTLELGDSALYLCASSLGAGTSGQETQYFGPGTRLLVL.

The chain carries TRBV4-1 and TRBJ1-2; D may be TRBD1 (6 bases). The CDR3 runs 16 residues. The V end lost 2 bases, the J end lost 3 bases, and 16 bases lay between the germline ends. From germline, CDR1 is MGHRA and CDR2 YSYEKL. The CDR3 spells CASSQPHRDNDYGYTF. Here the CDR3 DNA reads TGCGCCAGCAGCCAACCGCACCGGGACAATGACTATGGCTACACCTTC.

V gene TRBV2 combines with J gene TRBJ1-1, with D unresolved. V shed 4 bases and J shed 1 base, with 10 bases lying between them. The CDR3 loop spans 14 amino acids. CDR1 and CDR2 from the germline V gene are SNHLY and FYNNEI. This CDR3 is CASSVSPGNTEAFF. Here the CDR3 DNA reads TGTGCCAGCAGTGTTAGCCCTGGGAACACTGAAGCTTTCTTT.